The 28 T cell receptor beta chains reported below all come from one sample, sequenced in a study of PD-1 blockade in classical Hodgkin lymphoma. Every patient experienced relapse after autologous stem cell transplantation, and brentuximab vedotin exposure varied. The repertoire was sequenced with immunoSEQ multiplex PCR; TCRdb's copy has only in-frame clones and lacks some. The sample holds around 28,000 clones, around four fifths seen once. The material was peripheral blood mononuclear cells (PBMCs), obtained before the second cycle of nivolumab. These receptor sequences come from a human donor with classical Hodgkin lymphoma.

V gene TRBV5-6 combines with J gene TRBJ1-2, with a weak D call TRBD1 (6 bases). Germline loops: CDR1 SGHDT, CDR2 YYEEEE. The V end lost 0 bases, the J end lost 3 bases, and 15 bases lay between the germline ends. The CDR3 covers 16 residues. The CDR3 sequence: CASSLGGEQGYYGYTF. For the CDR3, the DNA is TGTGCCAGCAGCTTGGGTGGAGAGCAGGGGTACTATGGCTACACCTTC.

V usage is TRBV5-4 and J usage is TRBJ2-1; 15 bases are a match to TRBD2. Germline V CDR1 and CDR2: SGHNT, YYREEE (reference sequence). Trimming removed 4 bases from V and 8 bases from J; junction bases left unmatched: 7. The CDR3 sequence is 16 residues long. The CDR3 DNA reads as TGTGCCAGCAGCCTCGGGACTAGCGGGAGGAGGGATGAGCAGTTCTTC. This codes for CASSLGTSGRRDEQFF. Using reference TRBV5-4 and TRBJ2-1 for the parts outside the CDR3, the full variable domain is ETGVTQSPTHLIKTRGQQVTLRCSSQSGHNTVSWYQQALGQGPQFIFQYYREEENGRGNFPPRFSGLQFPNYSSELNVNALELDDSALYLCASSLGTSGRRDEQFFGPGTRLTVL.

J is TRBJ2-3 and V is TRBV2; 9 bases are shared with TRBD2. Germline-derived CDR1 and CDR2 are SNHLY and FYNNEI. The CDR3 length is 14 residues. The V segment lost 10 bases and the J segment 4 bases; nucleotides outside the gene matches: 9. The CDR3 is CATPSGGPSDTQYF. The CDR3 nucleotides are TGTGCCACCCCGAGCGGGGGGCCGTCAGATACGCAGTATTTT.

This clone was observed once. The chain combines TRBV19 with TRBJ2-4; D call uncertain. Trimming took 5 bases from V and 7 from J, leaving 12 bases between them. CDR1 is LNHDA and CDR2 is SQIVND in the germline V gene (reference sequence). This CDR3 has 13 amino acids. The DNA for the CDR3 is TGTGCCAGTAGTGCCAACGAGTTGAACATTCAGTACTTC. Amino acid sequence: CASSANELNIQYF.

This clone was found a few times. CDR3 protein: CASSYTPDGNSPLHF. Here the CDR3 DNA reads TGTGCCAGCAGTTACACTCCCGACGGCAATTCACCCCTCCACTTT. V usage is TRBV6-6 and J usage is TRBJ1-6, with unresolved D. V lost 2 bases, J lost 7 bases, and 12 bases lay in between. This CDR3 contains 15 residues. CDR1 MNHNY and CDR2 SVGAGI come from the germline V gene (reference sequence).

The chain carries TRBV4-3 and TRBJ2-1; 11 positions match TRBD2. V was clipped by 4 bases and J by 4 bases; unmatched bases: 6. This CDR3 comprises 16 residues. Looked up from germline, CDR1 is LGHNA and CDR2 is YSLEER. This chain's CDR3 is CASSLGLAGRYNEQFF. CDR3 DNA sequence: TGCGCCAGCAGCCTCGGACTAGCGGGCAGATACAATGAGCAGTTCTTC.

DNA of the CDR3: TGTGCCAGCAATCGAAGACTACCTTATCGAAGGGATGAAAAACTGTTTTTT. It is translated as CASNRRLPYRRDEKLFF. J is TRBJ1-4 and V is TRBV2; the D is unclear. Germline CDR1 reads SNHLY; CDR2 reads FYNNEI. The CDR3 extends over 17 amino acids. The germline V and J ends were trimmed by 7 bases and 6 bases, with 24 bases remaining between them.

The chain has TRBV11-3 and TRBJ2-3; D is possibly TRBD2 (6 bases). The germline V gene has CDR1 SGHNT and CDR2 YENEEA. The CDR3 runs to 14 residues. V lost 3 bases and J 1 base, leaving 8 bases between the germline ends. The CDR3 is CASSFWGGTDTQYF. CDR3 nucleotides: TGTGCCAGCAGCTTCTGGGGGGGCACAGATACGCAGTATTTT. The whole variable domain, filled in from reference TRBV11-3 and TRBJ2-3, reads EAGVVQSPRYKIIEKKQPVAFWCNPISGHNTLYWYLQNLGQGPELLIRYENEEAVDDSQLPKDRFSAERLKGVDSTLKIQPAELGDSAVYLCASSFWGGTDTQYFGPGTRLTVL.

The rearrangement joins TRBV5-5 to TRBJ1-3; D remains ambiguous. CDR3 length: 13 residues. V was clipped by 7 bases and J by 1 base, with 9 bases between them. Looked up from germline, CDR1 is SGHKS and CDR2 is YYEKEE (reference sequence). For the CDR3, the DNA is TGTGCCAGCCGGATCCCTTCTGGAAACACCATATATTTT. This codes for CASRIPSGNTIYF.

This chain joins TRBV19 and TRBJ2-7, with TRBD2 as a possible D gene (5 bases). Trimming removed 5 bases at V and 6 bases at J, with 20 bases between. The CDR3 length is 15 residues. Looked up from germline, CDR1 is LNHDA and CDR2 is SQIVND (reference sequence). CDR3 sequence reads: CASSPSLGSRGEQYF. CDR3 nucleotide sequence: TGTGCCAGTAGTCCCTCGTTAGGGTCCCGGGGCGAGCAGTACTTC.

V is TRBV11-3 and J is TRBJ1-3; D is unclear. The CDR3 length is 14 residues. Per germline, CDR1 SGHNT and CDR2 YENEEA. Trimming took 1 base from V and 0 from J, leaving 4 bases between them. CDR3 loop: CASSLVSSGNTIYF. CDR3 DNA sequence: TGTGCCAGCAGCTTAGTTTCCTCTGGAAACACCATATATTTT.

The CDR3 loop is CASSPDAGSRGTTGELFF. DNA for the CDR3: TGCGCCAGCAGCCCTGATGCCGGTTCGCGGGGTACCACCGGGGAGCTGTTTTTT. The J gene is TRBJ2-2, the V gene TRBV5-1; D is perhaps TRBD2 (6 bases). Per the germline V gene, CDR1 is SGHRS and CDR2 is YFSETQ. CDR3 size: 18 residues. V was pared by 4 bases and J by 4 bases, with 23 bases between.

This clone has more than one count but fewer than ten. Other DNA sequences in this specimen translate into the identical CDR3. The chain links TRBV4-3 to TRBJ2-3; no clear D. With 1 base removed from V and 8 bases from J, the gap between germline ends came to 19 bases. CDR3 length: 16 amino acids. Germline values: CDR1 LGHNA, CDR2 YSLEER. The DNA of the CDR3 is TGCGCCAGCAGCCAAGCGTTGATGGGATCGGTGGGTACGCAGTATTTT. As protein: CASSQALMGSVGTQYF.

The chain carries TRBV2 and TRBJ2-3; D uncertain. Germline V gene lookup returns CDR1 SNHLY and CDR2 FYNNEI. V was pared by 7 bases and J by 0 bases, with 8 bases between. The CDR3 loop spans 13 amino acids. Here the CDR3 DNA reads TGTGCCAGCAACTGGTTAAGCACAGATACGCAGTATTTT. Translating gives CASNWLSTDTQYF.

V usage is TRBV28 and J usage is TRBJ2-7; 7 bases line up with TRBD2. This CDR3 has 15 amino acids. After removal of 3 bases from V and 0 bases from J, the junction contained 5 bases not matched to a gene. Per germline, CDR1 MDHEN and CDR2 SYDVKM. The CDR3 is CASSFAGVGSYEQYF. CDR3 in DNA: TGTGCCAGCAGTTTTGCGGGGGTGGGCTCCTACGAGCAGTACTTC.

V gene TRBV7-2 combines with J gene TRBJ1-1; weak D call: TRBD1 (5 bases). Deletions cut 2 bases from V and 10 bases from J, with 14 bases between. CDR1 and CDR2 (germline): SGHTA, FQGNSA. The length of the CDR3 is 13 residues. CDR3 sequence: CASSLLAQGGAFF. CDR3 bases: TGTGCCAGCAGCTTATTAGCCCAGGGTGGAGCTTTCTTT. Full variable domain (missing parts from reference TRBV7-2 and TRBJ1-1): GAGVSQSPSNKVTEKGKDVELRCDPISGHTALYWYRQSLGQGLEFLIYFQGNSAPDKSGLPSDRFSAERTGGSVSTLTIQRTQQEDSAVYLCASSLLAQGGAFFGQGTRLTVV.

This chain connects TRBV2 to TRBJ1-6; 7 nucleotides line up with TRBD1. CDR3 length: 15 residues. Trimming cost V 6 bases and J 7 bases; bases outside gene matches: 9. Germline assignment: CDR1 SNHLY and CDR2 FYNNEI. In DNA form, the CDR3 reads TGTGCCAGCAGCGTCTTGGGGACAGCAAATTCACCCCTCCACTTT. This codes for CASSVLGTANSPLHF.

The chain is built from TRBV19 and TRBJ2-7; TRBD2 agrees at 8 bases. V trimming: 3 bases; J trimming: 2 bases; junction bases outside the gene matches: 6. The V gene's germline CDR1 is LNHDA and CDR2 SQIVND (reference sequence). The length of the CDR3 is 15 residues. CDR3 sequence reads: CASSISGGNPYEQYF. In DNA form, the CDR3 reads TGTGCCAGTAGTATCTCGGGGGGGAATCCCTACGAGCAGTACTTC.

This clone has only one observation. The rearrangement joins TRBV18 to TRBJ1-5, with D possibly being TRBD1 (5 bases). The germline V gene has CDR1 KGHSH and CDR2 LQKENI. The CDR3 extends over 13 amino acids. V shed 2 bases and J shed 7 bases, with 9 bases lying between them. The CDR3 DNA follows: TGTGCCAGCTCACCAACCGGGGGACAGCCCCAGCATTTT. Translation: CASSPTGGQPQHF.

The chain recombines TRBV5-6 with TRBJ1-6, with D possibly TRBD1 on 5 matching bases. The CDR3 has 15 residues. Germline V lookup: CDR1 SGHDT, CDR2 YYEEEE. V lost 0 bases and J 7 bases, leaving 11 bases between the germline ends. The DNA for the CDR3 is TGTGCCAGCAGCTTGGGCCAGGGAGGGAATTCACCCCTCCACTTT. This translates into CASSLGQGGNSPLHF.

The chain couples TRBV5-1 to TRBJ1-1, with 7 bases identical to TRBD1. Unmatched junction bases numbered 3, after V lost 4 bases and J lost 0 bases. Germline lookup yields CDR1 SGHRS and CDR2 YFSETQ. The CDR3 is 14 amino acids. This CDR3 is CASSGTALNTEAFF. CDR3 nucleotide sequence: TGCGCCAGCAGCGGGACAGCCTTGAACACTGAAGCTTTCTTT.

The chain recombines TRBV7-6 with TRBJ1-4; D unresolved. From germline, CDR1 is SGHVS and CDR2 FNYEAQ. The germline V and J ends were trimmed by 0 bases and 3 bases, with 11 bases remaining between them. The CDR3 contains 16 residues. CDR3 nucleotide sequence: TGTGCCAGCAGCTTAGCGTCGCCTGGAGCTAATGAAAAACTGTTTTTT. This encodes CASSLASPGANEKLFF.

On this clone itself: Germline and junction disagree at one end, which may indicate a read error. This sequence joins TRBV30 and TRBJ2-7; D tentatively fits TRBD1 or TRBD2 (5 bases each). Germline loops: CDR1 GTSNPN, CDR2 SVGIG (reference sequence). The CDR3 covers 12 residues. CDR3 nucleotide sequence: TGTGCCTGGAGCCCATGGGGGTACGAGCGGTACTTC. Translated, it gives CAWSPWGYERYF.

The genes are TRBV7-2 and TRBJ2-1; TRBD1 matches at 7 bases. This CDR3 is built from 16 residues. Germline V CDR1 and CDR2: SGHTA, FQGNSA. V dropped 2 bases and J dropped 6; count of bases not matched to a gene: 10. DNA of the CDR3: TGTGCCAGCAGCTTAAGTCAGGGGGTTATTTCCAATGAGCAGTTCTTC. It translates to CASSLSQGVISNEQFF.

There are a few counts of this clone. The chain carries TRBV18 and TRBJ1-1, with D unclear. Germline V gene sequence: CDR1 KGHSH, CDR2 LQKENI. V dropped 1 base and J dropped 1 base, with 10 bases sitting between them. The CDR3 extends over 15 amino acids. The DNA for the CDR3 is TGTGCCAGCTCACCACGGTCTGCTCGGAACACTGAAGCTTTCTTT. It specifies CASSPRSARNTEAFF.

The chain couples TRBV30 to TRBJ2-5, with 11 bases identical to TRBD1. Germline CDR1 GTSNPN, CDR2 SVGIG (reference sequence). V was pared by 1 base and J by 4 bases, with 2 bases of the junction left unmatched. The CDR3 covers 14 residues. The CDR3 region is CAWSGTGGRETQYF. The CDR3 nucleotides are TGTGCCTGGAGTGGGACAGGGGGCCGAGAGACCCAGTACTTC.

The J gene is TRBJ1-6, the V gene TRBV4-2, with TRBD1 matching 7 bases. The CDR3 has 15 residues. J gave up 7 bases and V 3 bases, and 6 bases lay outside the gene matches. Germline lookup yields CDR1 LGHNA and CDR2 YNFKEQ. CDR3 coding DNA: TGTGCCAGCAGCCACGGGACAGCGAAAAATTCACCCCTCCACTTT. Translating gives CASSHGTAKNSPLHF.

The chain couples TRBV29-1 to TRBJ1-1; the D gene is possibly TRBD1 (5 bases). Trimming cost V 6 bases and J 5 bases, with 13 bases left between them. Per germline, CDR1 SQVTM and CDR2 ANQGSEA. The CDR3 runs 12 residues. CDR3 in amino acids: CSVVPGRTEAFF. The CDR3 coding sequence is TGCAGCGTCGTCCCAGGGAGAACTGAAGCTTTCTTT.